The subject of this entry is one T cell receptor (beta chain). Its antigen target is currently unknown. Within one base of it there is no much larger clone, and no base qualities were kept. Library construction relied on the immunoSEQ multiplex PCR assay. In most patients, genomic DNA was isolated using the Qiagen DNeasy Blood and Tissue Kit and sent frozen to Adaptive Biotechnologies for TCR sequencing. Adaptive Biotechnologies carried out high-throughput TCR-beta CDR3 sequencing of genomic DNA for most patients. The original methods were these. Adaptive's ImmunoSEQ software supplied the TCR sequencing data for around 19 patients, while MiXCR and VDJtools were used to process a few other patients. CD4 versus CD8 sorting errors were corrected by removing sequences found in both subsets at a frequency ratio below 5:1. CDR3 nucleotide sequences shared by donor and recipient were removed because the origin of these sequences could not be assigned. To count as alloreactive, a clone needed at least 2-fold expansion over unstimulated cells and a minimum CFSE-low frequency of 0.002% (template counts) or 0.001% (read counts). Clones detected in sequenced pre-transplant spleen, lymph node, or MLR CFSE-low populations of the donor or recipient were defined as mappable. The cumulative frequency of alloreactive clones was calculated as a percentage of all sequences, weighted by copy number. Here the immuneACCESS table is served through TCRdb, limited to in-frame sequences with V and J called. Missing clones are a known gap in these copies; in checked studies unresolved V genes cover under half, and the rest lacks a known reason. The V and J calls and clone size were taken over from that table, and D and trimming were inferred from the DNA. In this sample the table shows some 90,000 clones, approximately 82% of which occur a single time. The ten largest clonotypes hold 0.65% to 0.85% of the sample.

The entry originates in a study of graft-versus-host responses after intestinal transplantation (dated by TCRdb to the early 2020s). Looking at the study overall: The transplants that recipients got were multivisceral, liver-intestinal, or isolated intestinal. Bulk TCR-beta CDR3 sequencing was used to track graft-versus-host and host-versus-graft alloreactive T cell clones in the graft, circulation and bone marrow after intestinal transplantation. A peak of at least 4% donor T cells among recipient peripheral blood mononuclear cells was the definition used for donor T cell macrochimerism. The cohort enrolled 24 intestinal transplant recipients, one of whom was a retransplant, and a few patients without pretransplant specimens were excluded. To identify alloreactive clones, pre-transplant mixed lymphocyte reaction products were sequenced and then compared with unstimulated pre-transplant donor and recipient T cells. Samples from a few later patients were sequenced in-house on an Illumina MiSeq with MiXCR processing rather than by the commercial service. Every recipient was given anti-thymocyte globulin induction, then maintenance tacrolimus and steroids for 3 to 4 years.

According to the study, the label for this sample's time point signals: cells obtained before transplantation from donor or recipient. CD3+CD4+ and CD3+CD8+ populations were FACS-sorted from unstimulated pre-transplant donor and recipient cells taken from spleen or lymph nodes. The full study reports these points: GvH clones were detected in recipient bone marrow, and some appeared earlier in ileal mucosa or blood, consistent with an intestinal mucosal origin. The relatively low number and heterogeneity of intestinal transplant patients limited the conclusions. High GvH to HvG T cell clonal ratios were observed in the allografts of patients with donor T cell macrochimerism. Peak levels of circulating GvH clones were associated with declines in HvG clones early after transplant.

The CDR3 runs 15 amino acids, cysteine and phenylalanine included. The DNA shown is the 45-base CDR3, in frame from base 1. Taken from the germline V gene, the CDR1 and CDR2 loops are SGHRS and YFSETQ. The chain uses TRBV5-1 and TRBJ2-5; 9 central bases correspond to TRBD1. The J call may not be correct, given that the DNA end is closer to TRBJ2-7. This TCR was sampled from a human donor who received an intestinal transplant. Specimen: unstimulated CD4+ T cells sorted from spleen or lymph node cells, collected before intestinal transplant. The CDR3: CASSLGQGESYEQYF. The sequence in DNA is TGCGCCAGCAGCTTGGGACAGGGGGAATCCTACGAGCAGTACTTC.